One sample yielded the 20 T cell receptor beta chains listed below, sequenced in a study of post-analysis software for immune sequencing data. Study-wide findings and caveats: Higher frequency in patients than in controls was seen for roughly five TRBV segments, with TRBV5-6, TRBV5-1 and TRBV20-1 among them.

Incorporated into the TCR beta cDNA libraries were unique molecular identifiers, which served to reduce PCR and sequencing biases. TCRdb redid the calling of the PCR reads with MiXCR, one entry per CDR3 protein. Of under 200,000 distinct CDR3 sequences in the sample, approximately 29% are singletons; the top ten hold roughly 3.4%. The antigens these receptors bind are not known. The sequenced material came from blood. Receptors originate from a girl under 18 with multiple sclerosis.

In this sample, this clonotype turned up a few times. A much larger clone is a single base away; this may be a read error. The chain has TRBV29-1 and TRBJ2-1, with no clear D. With the DNA end fitting TRBJ2-7 better, the J assignment may be wrong. The CDR3 is 12 amino acids. Germline-derived CDR1 and CDR2 are SQVTM and ANQGSEA. The CDR3 DNA reads TGCAGCTATGCGGCCTCCTACAATGAGCAGTACTTC. The encoded protein is CSYAASYNEQYF.

The sample holds many counts of this clonotype. The V and J genes are TRBV6-5 and TRBJ2-3, with no clear D. Looked up from germline, CDR1 is MNHEY and CDR2 is SVGAGI. CDR3 length: 15 amino acids. The V gene lost 7 bases and the J gene lost 2 bases, with 16 bases spanning the gap. The CDR3 loop reads CASNLRTPDTDTQYF. In DNA, the CDR3 is TGTGCCAGCAACCTGAGAACACCAGACACAGATACGCAGTATTTT.

This clonotype was counted at least ten times. V gene TRBV7-8 combines with J gene TRBJ2-6; a possible D gene is TRBD1 (5 bases). Germline V gives CDR1 SGHVS, CDR2 FQNEAQ. This CDR3 contains 16 residues. V was pared by 4 bases and J by 2 bases, with 12 bases between. As DNA, the CDR3 is TGTGCCAGCAGCTCTCAGGGATTCGCTGGGGCCAACGTCCTGACTTTC. Residues: CASSSQGFAGANVLTF.

Comment on this clonotype: Its ends do not fully match the called genes, so a read error is possible. The chain combines TRBV10-3 with TRBJ2-1; 11 nucleotides line up with TRBD2. The CDR3 is 19 residues long. Germline-derived CDR1 and CDR2 are ENHRY and SYGVKD. The CDR3 region is CATGGSELAGEPPYNGQFF. The CDR3 DNA follows: TGTGCCACCGGAGGGTCGGAACTAGCGGGGGAGCCGCCATACAATGGGCAGTTCTTC.

Only a few counts were recorded for this clonotype. The chain uses TRBV12-3 or TRBV12-4 and TRBJ1-4, with TRBD1 identical over 8 bases. CDR3 length: 15 residues. V gave up 5 bases and J gave up 8 bases; unmatched junction bases: 10. Here the CDR3 DNA reads TGTGCCAGCAGTAAACGACAGGGGTTGGGGGAAAAACTGTTTTTT. Its translation: CASSKRQGLGEKLFF.

A few counts support this clonotype. The CDR3 spells CASSRRGQGTEAFF. CDR3 nucleotide sequence: TGTGCCAGCAGCCGCAGGGGGCAAGGCACTGAAGCTTTCTTT. The V gene is TRBV7-8, the J gene TRBJ1-1; 8 nucleotides line up with TRBD1. Trimming at V came to 5 bases and at J to 4 bases, leaving 6 bases not matched to a gene. This CDR3 is 14 amino acids long. CDR1 SGHVS and CDR2 FQNEAQ come from the germline V gene.

The sample holds many counts of this clonotype. The chain is built from TRBV28 and TRBJ1-5, with D unclear. The V end lost 6 bases, the J end lost 5 bases, and 8 bases lay between the germline ends. This CDR3 spans 12 amino acids. In germline, CDR1 is MDHEN, CDR2 SYDVKM. CDR3 DNA: TGTGCCAGCAGGGTCCTACATCAGCCCCAGCATTTT. It specifies CASRVLHQPQHF.

This clonotype turned up a few times. This chain links TRBV6-5 with TRBJ1-2; 8 positions agree with TRBD1. CDR3 size: 15 residues. Trimming removed 6 bases from V and 2 bases from J; junction bases left unmatched: 8. In germline, CDR1 is MNHEY, CDR2 SVGAGI. The CDR3 DNA is TGTGCCAGCAGCCAATTTGACAGGGGAAACTATGGCTACACCTTC. This sequence encodes CASSQFDRGNYGYTF.

The chain recombines TRBV7-2 with TRBJ2-5; D unresolved. The CDR3 length is 16 residues. Between the trimmed V and J ends, which lost 1 base and 0 bases, there was a span of 12 bases. Germline values: CDR1 SGHTA, CDR2 FQGNSA. This CDR3 reads CASSLVAGPNQETQYF. DNA for the CDR3: TGTGCCAGCAGCTTAGTTGCAGGACCGAACCAAGAGACCCAGTACTTC. Filled out from reference TRBV7-2 and TRBJ2-5, the complete variable domain reads GAGVSQSPSNKVTEKGKDVELRCDPISGHTALYWYRQSLGQGLEFLIYFQGNSAPDKSGLPSDRFSAERTGGSVSTLTIQRTQQEDSAVYLCASSLVAGPNQETQYFGPGTRLLVL.

The chain is built from TRBV19 and TRBJ2-5, with unresolved D. The CDR3 totals 13 residues. Trimming pared 4 bases from V and 11 bases from J, leaving 17 bases between. From germline, CDR1 is LNHDA and CDR2 SQIVND (reference sequence). The CDR3 bases are TGTGCCAGTAGTACAAATTCACGAGGAGAGCAGTACTTC. Amino acids: CASSTNSRGEQYF.

This clonotype has ten or more counts. Here the CDR3 DNA reads TGTGCCAGCAGCCCAAGAGGGGGCGATGAGCAGTTCTTC. This codes for CASSPRGGDEQFF. The V gene is TRBV11-2, the J gene TRBJ2-1; 7 positions agree with TRBD1. The germline CDR1 and CDR2 sequences are SGHAT and FQNNGV. The CDR3 sequence is 13 residues long. With V trimmed by 5 bases and J by 8 bases, 6 bases remained unmatched.

For the CDR3, the DNA is TGTGCCAGCAGGTGGTCCAGCGGGAGGGGGGAGCAGTACTTC. This sequence encodes CASRWSSGRGEQYF. The chain has TRBV28 and TRBJ2-5; 10 nucleotides align to TRBD2. Germline CDR1 is MDHEN and CDR2 is SYDVKM. The V gene end was trimmed by 6 bases and the J gene end by 11 bases; junction bases not matched to a gene: 12. This CDR3 has 14 amino acids.

As regards this clonotype: A much larger clone sits a single nucleotide away, making a read error possible. The chain carries TRBV29-1 and TRBJ2-1; 10 nucleotides line up with TRBD1. Germline V gene data show CDR1 as SQVTM and CDR2 as ANQGSEA. Unmatched junction bases numbered 11, after V lost 5 bases and J lost 7 bases. This CDR3 spans 15 amino acids. CDR3 nucleotides: TGCAGCGTTCGTCGGACAGGGGGGATGGGAAATGAGCAGTTCTTC. It translates to CSVRRTGGMGNEQFF.

The sample holds many counts of this clonotype. An end of the junction does not agree with germline; a read error may underlie this. The J gene is TRBJ2-4, the V gene TRBV6-1, with TRBD2 matching over 10 bases. Germline V gives CDR1 MNHNS, CDR2 SASEGT. The CDR3 is 15 amino acids. CDR3 amino acids: CASSQAGGPAGIQYF. The CDR3 DNA reads TGTGCCAGCAGTCAAGCGGGGGGGCCGGCTGGCATTCAGTACTTC.

A few counts support this clonotype. The chain uses TRBV7-3 and TRBJ1-6; possible D gene TRBD1, 6 bases. In germline, CDR1 is SGHTA, CDR2 FQGTGA. V lost 5 bases to trimming and J lost 8 bases, with 16 bases between them. This CDR3 region has 15 residues. The CDR3 DNA reads as TGTGCCAGCAGCCCCGAGGGGGTTGCTTATTCACCCCTCCACTTT. Translated: CASSPEGVAYSPLHF.

Only a few counts were recorded for this clonotype. V usage is TRBV6-1 and J usage is TRBJ2-1; 9 bases are shared with TRBD1. This CDR3 contains 16 residues. The junction had 8 bases not matched to a gene; V was cut back by 4 bases and J by 4 bases. Germline CDR1 and CDR2: MNHNS and SASEGT. CDR3 sequence reads: CASSGLPGQGYNEQFF. The DNA of the CDR3 is TGTGCCAGCAGTGGGCTACCGGGACAGGGATACAATGAGCAGTTCTTC.

At least ten counts were recorded for this clonotype. This sequence joins TRBV6-6 and TRBJ1-2, with D uncertain. There are 13 residues in the CDR3. CDR1 MNHNY and CDR2 SVGAGI come from the germline V gene (reference sequence). V was pared by 10 bases and J by 7 bases, with 19 bases between. CDR3 region: CAISPREFGGYTF. For the CDR3, the DNA is TGTGCCATCTCGCCCCGGGAGTTCGGTGGCTACACCTTC.

This clonotype was picked up many times. This chain connects TRBV7-9 to TRBJ2-5; D is ambiguous. V lost 8 bases, J lost 2 bases, and 18 bases lay in between. Germline V gene data show CDR1 as SEHNR and CDR2 as FQNEAQ (reference sequence). The CDR3 is made up of 15 amino acids. As DNA, the CDR3 is TGTGCCAGCCTCAAGGTTTACGGCGGTCAAGAGACCCAGTACTTC. It specifies CASLKVYGGQETQYF.

There are a few counts of this clonotype. The chain links TRBV7-2 to TRBJ2-3, with D perhaps matching TRBD1 (8 bases). CDR3 length equals 13 residues. Germline CDR1 reads SGHTA; CDR2 reads FQGNSA. V dropped 5 bases and J dropped 6 bases, with 12 bases sitting between them. CDR3 in DNA: TGTGCCAGCAGCAAACAGGGGGGGGATACGCAGTATTTT. Translated: CASSKQGGDTQYF.

This chain uses TRBV7-2 with TRBJ2-3; 15 positions agree with TRBD2. The CDR3 spans 14 residues. Trimming took 6 bases from V and 10 from J; bases not matched to a gene: 5. Germline V CDR1 and CDR2: SGHTA, FQGNSA. The CDR3 DNA follows: TGTGCCAGCAGATACGGACTAGCGGGGGGGTCGCAGTATTTT. As protein: CASRYGLAGGSQYF. The full variable domain, completed using reference TRBV7-2 and TRBJ2-3, is GAGVSQSPSNKVTEKGKDVELRCDPISGHTALYWYRQSLGQGLEFLIYFQGNSAPDKSGLPSDRFSAERTGGSVSTLTIQRTQQEDSAVYLCASRYGLAGGSQYFGPGTRLTVL.